The 32 T cell receptor beta chains below all came from one sample that was sequenced in a study of T cells after yellow fever vaccination. TCRdb passed the 5' RACE reads through MiXCR, listing each CDR3 protein once. The data contain 100,000 to 150,000 distinct CDR3 sequences, approximately 7% of them seen just once; the ten biggest clones take up around 2.6%. The source was CD4+ T cells sorted from PBMCs, collected 9 to 10 days after the first yellow fever vaccination. The receptors were gathered from a young man who received the YFV17D yellow fever vaccine.

This clonotype was seen a handful of times. The V gene is TRBV7-2, the J gene TRBJ2-3; 7 bases line up with TRBD2. CDR1 and CDR2 (germline): SGHTA, FQGNSA. The CDR3 has 15 residues. The V gene end was trimmed by 5 bases and the J gene end by 0 bases; junction bases not matched to a gene: 5. CDR3 DNA: TGTGCCAGCAGCCGACAAGCGGGGAGCACAGATACGCAGTATTTT. Translated, it gives CASSRQAGSTDTQYF.

This clonotype was seen many times. The CDR3 reads CASSQTRRGDEQYF. CDR3 sequence (DNA): TGTGCCAGCAGCCAAACAAGGCGCGGAGACGAGCAGTACTTC. V usage is TRBV7-3 and J usage is TRBJ2-7; D gene uncertain. The CDR3 consists of 14 residues. Germline CDR1 SGHTA, CDR2 FQGTGA. Trimming stripped 5 bases from V and 5 bases from J, with 16 bases between. The variable domain in full, completed from reference TRBV7-3 and TRBJ2-7, reads GAGVSQTPSNKVTEKGKYVELRCDPISGHTALYWYRQSLGQGPEFLIYFQGTGAADDSGLPNDRFFAVRPEGSVSTLKIQRTERGDSAVYLCASSQTRRGDEQYFGPGTRLTVT.

As concerns this clonotype: A much larger clone differs by one base, so this may be a read error. This chain links TRBV2 with TRBJ2-5; D call uncertain. Germline V gives CDR1 SNHLY, CDR2 FYNNEI. This CDR3 spans 12 amino acids. This chain's CDR3 is CAGSVDPMTQYF. The CDR3 DNA reads as TGTGCCGGCAGTGTTGACCCGATGACCCAGTACTTC.

As concerns this clonotype: A much more abundant neighbour one base away suggests this may be a read error. The genes are TRBV4-1 and TRBJ1-1; no clear D gene. CDR3 size: 13 residues. Per the germline V gene, CDR1 is MGHRA and CDR2 is YSYEKL. Trimming stripped 0 bases from V and 11 bases from J, with 13 bases between. The DNA for the CDR3 is TGCGCCAGCAGCCAAGAGAGGCATGGGAGGGCTTTCTTT. Translation gives CASSQERHGRAFF.

This clonotype was counted many times. The CDR3 nucleotides are TGTGCCAGCAGCCGGTACGGGACAGGCGAATCACCCCTCCACTTT. It codes for CASSRYGTGESPLHF. The chain joins TRBV5-6 to TRBJ1-6; 8 nucleotides agree with TRBD1. Germline V gene sequence: CDR1 SGHDT, CDR2 YYEEEE. The CDR3 runs to 15 residues. The ends lost 4 bases at V and 10 bases at J; junction bases unmatched: 10.

The CDR3 loop reads CATSRGGVRDTDEQFF. The CDR3 DNA reads TGTGCCACCAGCAGAGGGGGGGTCCGGGACACAGATGAGCAGTTCTTC. The V call is TRBV15, the J call TRBJ2-1; D could derive from TRBD1 or TRBD2 (6 bases each). The V end was cut by 1 base, the J end by 8 bases, with 18 bases between. The germline V gene encodes CDR1 LNHNV and CDR2 YYDKDF (reference sequence). The CDR3 contains 16 residues. The full variable domain, completed using reference TRBV15 and TRBJ2-1, is DAMVIQNPRYQVTQFGKPVTLSCSQTLNHNVMYWYQQKSSQAPKLLFHYYDKDFNNEADTPDNFQSRRPNTSFCFLDIRSPGLGDTAMYLCATSRGGVRDTDEQFFGPGTRLTVL.

The V call is TRBV10-3, the J call TRBJ1-1; TRBD1 might be the D (5 bases). V was pared by 6 bases and J by 1 base, with 12 bases between. This CDR3 is built from 14 residues. Germline V CDR1 and CDR2: ENHRY, SYGVKD. The CDR3 region is CAIRGGDRNTEAFF. The CDR3 DNA is TGTGCCATCAGGGGGGGAGACAGGAACACTGAAGCTTTCTTT.

This clonotype was found many times. The chain couples TRBV10-3 to TRBJ1-3; D not resolved. The CDR3 has 14 amino acids. CDR1 and CDR2 from the germline V gene are ENHRY and SYGVKD. Deletions cut 7 bases from V and 3 bases from J, with 13 bases between. The CDR3 coding sequence is TGTGCCATCACATATGTGGCAGGTGGAAACACCATATATTTT. It yields the protein CAITYVAGGNTIYF.

On this clonotype itself: A much larger clonotype is one base distant, so this may be a read error. V gene TRBV20-1 combines with J gene TRBJ2-1; TRBD2 matches at 11 bases. Per the germline V gene, CDR1 is DFQATT and CDR2 is SNEGSKA (reference sequence). The CDR3 totals 15 residues. Germline trimming cut 5 bases from V and 5 bases from J; bases unmatched to any gene: 8. The CDR3 spells CSAFSGGAADNEQFF. CDR3 bases: TGCAGTGCTTTTAGCGGGGGGGCTGCCGACAATGAGCAGTTCTTC.

This clonotype has a count of ten or more. The rearrangement uses TRBV7-8 and TRBJ2-5, with no clear D. Germline-derived CDR1 and CDR2 are SGHVS and FQNEAQ. The length of the CDR3 is 13 residues. V shed 3 bases and J shed 1 base, with 6 bases lying between them. The DNA for the CDR3 is TGTGCCAGCAGCTTGGACGGCCAAGAGACCCAGTACTTC. Protein sequence: CASSLDGQETQYF.

Many counts were recorded for this clonotype. V gene TRBV28 combines with J gene TRBJ2-2; tentatively, D is TRBD1 (5 bases). V lost 2 bases and J 6 bases, leaving 19 bases between the germline ends. There are 17 residues in the CDR3. Germline loops: CDR1 MDHEN, CDR2 SYDVKM. CDR3 region: CASSLAPARVESGELFF. In DNA, the CDR3 is TGTGCCAGCAGTTTAGCCCCGGCCAGGGTGGAATCCGGGGAGCTGTTTTTT.

This clonotype was seen repeatedly, ten times or more. The V and J genes are TRBV6-1 and TRBJ2-3; 9 positions match TRBD1. The V segment lost 6 bases and the J segment 4 bases; nucleotides outside the gene matches: 8. The length of the CDR3 is 15 residues. The germline V gene encodes CDR1 MNHNS and CDR2 SASEGT. DNA for the CDR3: TGTGCCAGCAGGGACAGGGGTCGGGTCGCAGATACGCAGTATTTT. Amino acid sequence: CASRDRGRVADTQYF.

Points on this clonotype: This clone may be a read error of a much larger clone one base away. The V call is TRBV7-8, the J call TRBJ2-1, with unresolved D. With 8 bases removed from V and 4 bases from J, the gap between germline ends came to 15 bases. Germline CDR1 and CDR2: SGHVS and FQNEAQ. The CDR3 is 14 residues long. The CDR3 reads CASAWSYGYNEQFF. The CDR3 DNA reads TGTGCCAGCGCTTGGTCGTACGGTTACAATGAGCAGTTCTTC.

This clonotype showed up many times. V is TRBV6-1 and J is TRBJ1-1; 10 bases match TRBD1. The CDR3 extends over 15 amino acids. Per the germline V gene, CDR1 is MNHNS and CDR2 is SASEGT. Germline trimming cut 6 bases from V and 4 bases from J; bases unmatched to any gene: 8. The CDR3 protein is CASSSWTGGSTEAFF. CDR3 sequence (DNA): TGTGCCAGCAGCTCCTGGACAGGGGGAAGCACTGAAGCTTTCTTT.

This clonotype was recorded a few times. V and J are TRBV12-3 or TRBV12-4 and TRBJ1-3, with D tentatively TRBD1 (5 bases). The CDR3 is 13 residues long. Trimming took off 4 bases at V and 2 bases at J, with 6 bases between the two ends. CDR3 sequence (DNA): TGTGCCAGCAGTTCGGGACCTGGAAACACCATATATTTT. Translating gives CASSSGPGNTIYF.

This clonotype has only a few counts. The DNA for the CDR3 is TGTGCCAGCAGTCCGAAGGGCCTGGGGGGCAATCAGCCCCAGCATTTT. The encoded protein is CASSPKGLGGNQPQHF. The rearrangement uses TRBV25-1 and TRBJ1-5, with D possibly being TRBD1 (5 bases). The V end was cut by 5 bases, the J end by 2 bases, with 16 bases between. From germline, CDR1 is MGHDK and CDR2 SYGVNS. The CDR3 loop spans 16 amino acids. Full variable domain (missing parts from reference TRBV25-1 and TRBJ1-5): EADIYQTPRYLVIGTGKKITLECSQTMGHDKMYWYQQDPGMELHLIHYSYGVNSTEKGDLSSESTVSRIRTEHFPLTLESARPSHTSQYLCASSPKGLGGNQPQHFGDGTRLSIL.

There are many counts of this clonotype. This chain's CDR3 is CASSVNTGSPDTQYF. The CDR3, as DNA: TGTGCCAGCAGCGTAAACACAGGGAGTCCAGATACGCAGTATTTT. The chain joins TRBV9 to TRBJ2-3; possible D gene TRBD1, 6 bases. Germline V lookup: CDR1 SGDLS, CDR2 YYNGEE. The V end lost 1 base, the J end lost 4 bases, and 13 bases lay between the germline ends. The CDR3 length is 15 residues.

This clonotype was seen ten or more times. V usage is TRBV4-1 and J usage is TRBJ1-3; D is unresolved. The CDR3 runs 14 residues. V was pared by 1 base and J by 0 bases, with 4 bases between. CDR1 is MGHRA, CDR2 YSYEKL, per germline. CDR3 sequence reads: CASSQGYSGNTIYF. The CDR3 coding sequence is TGCGCCAGCAGCCAAGGGTACTCTGGAAACACCATATATTTT.

This clonotype was detected many times. V and J are TRBV25-1 and TRBJ2-7; 9 bases align to TRBD1. The CDR3 has 14 amino acids. Trimming at V came to 5 bases and at J to 2 bases, leaving 4 bases not matched to a gene. Germline V lookup: CDR1 MGHDK, CDR2 SYGVNS. The CDR3 coding sequence is TGTGCCAGCAGTACCCGACAGGGGGCCTACGAGCAGTACTTC. Translation: CASSTRQGAYEQYF.

This clonotype was seen repeatedly, ten times or more. V usage is TRBV6-5 and J usage is TRBJ1-5; 8 bases line up with TRBD1. Germline CDR1 and CDR2: MNHEY and SVGAGI. V gave up 2 bases and J gave up 4 bases; unmatched junction bases: 7. CDR3 length: 16 amino acids. CDR3 DNA sequence: TGTGCCAGCAGTTACGGGGGACAGGCCCTAAATCAGCCCCAGCATTTT. Translated: CASSYGGQALNQPQHF.

The J gene is TRBJ2-1, the V gene TRBV10-2; 12 nucleotides agree with TRBD1. Unmatched junction bases numbered 6, after V lost 7 bases and J lost 5 bases. This CDR3 region has 15 residues. Germline assignment: CDR1 WSHSY and CDR2 SAAADI. The CDR3, as DNA: TGCGCCAGCAACCCGGGACAGGGGGCACACAATGAGCAGTTCTTC. Amino acid sequence: CASNPGQGAHNEQFF.

This chain uses TRBV5-1 with TRBJ2-1, with unresolved D. The CDR3 contains 14 residues. The V end was cut by 1 base, the J end by 5 bases, with 10 bases between. Germline V gives CDR1 SGHRS, CDR2 YFSETQ. CDR3 coding DNA: TGCGCCAGCAGCTTGAATGGCCAGAACAATGAGCAGTTCTTC. Protein: CASSLNGQNNEQFF.

Of note for this clonotype: With a much larger clone just one base away, this may be a read error. The V call is TRBV12-5, the J call TRBJ2-2, with 9 bases matching TRBD1. The CDR3 sequence is 17 residues long. Germline CDR1 is LGHNT and CDR2 is FRNRAP. CDR3 protein: CTSGLGGQGLSTGELFF. The CDR3 DNA reads TGTACTAGTGGTTTGGGAGGACAGGGGTTATCCACCGGGGAGCTGTTTTTT.

This clonotype came up a few times. This chain connects TRBV18 to TRBJ1-1; D is uncertain. This CDR3 region has 14 residues. Deletions cut 3 bases from V and 1 base from J, with 9 bases between. Germline CDR1 reads KGHSH; CDR2 reads LQKENI. In DNA form, the CDR3 reads TGTGCCAGCTCACCGTCAGCTCAGAACACTGAAGCTTTCTTT. Translated: CASSPSAQNTEAFF. Drawing the rest from reference TRBV18 and TRBJ1-1, the complete variable domain is NAGVMQNPRHLVRRRGQEARLRCSPMKGHSHVYWYRQLPEEGLKFMVYLQKENIIDESGMPKERFSAEFPKEGPSILRIQQVVRGDSAAYFCASSPSAQNTEAFFGQGTRLTVV.

This clonotype was counted ten times or more. The CDR3 region has the DNA TGTGCCAGCAGTTTATTCTCCGGGTTGAGGGAGACCCAGTACTTC. This encodes CASSLFSGLRETQYF. The chain joins TRBV27 to TRBJ2-5, with no clear D. The CDR3 contains 15 residues. Trimming left V 1 base short and J 5 bases short, with 14 bases between. Germline assignment: CDR1 MNHEY and CDR2 SMNVEV (reference sequence).

The sample holds many counts of this clonotype. The rearrangement uses TRBV24-1 and TRBJ2-3; the D gene is possibly TRBD1 (6 bases). Deletions cut 5 bases from V and 1 base from J, with 15 bases between. The V gene's germline CDR1 is KGHDR and CDR2 SFDVKD. This CDR3 has 16 amino acids. Here the CDR3 DNA reads TGTGCCACCAGTGCCCTGACGACAGGACGCACAGATACGCAGTATTTT. This encodes CATSALTTGRTDTQYF.

This clonotype was detected only a few times. The chain combines TRBV5-6 with TRBJ1-6, with D perhaps TRBD1 (6 bases). Germline CDR1 is SGHDT and CDR2 is YYEEEE. V gave up 3 bases and J gave up 8 bases, with 24 bases separating them. The CDR3 totals 18 residues. The CDR3 sequence is CASSSGGGGVDRDSPLHF. Here the CDR3 DNA reads TGTGCCAGCAGCTCGGGGGGGGGCGGCGTAGATCGGGATTCACCCCTCCACTTT.

This clonotype has ten or more counts. V gene TRBV5-1 combines with J gene TRBJ1-1, with D maybe TRBD1 (5 bases). The CDR3 contains 14 residues. Germline lookup yields CDR1 SGHRS and CDR2 YFSETQ. V dropped 1 base and J dropped 2 bases, with 9 bases sitting between them. CDR3 amino acids: CASSLWGVNTEAFF. The CDR3 DNA sequence: TGCGCCAGCAGCTTGTGGGGGGTTAACACTGAAGCTTTCTTT.

In this sample, this clonotype turned up a few times. J is TRBJ2-3 and V is TRBV19, with 8 bases aligning to TRBD2. J was trimmed by 6 bases and V by 7 bases; bases with no gene match: 12. This CDR3 contains 15 residues. CDR1 is LNHDA, CDR2 SQIVND, per germline (reference sequence). The CDR3 nucleotides read TGTGCCAGTACCCCCCCCGGAGCGGGGGTCGATACGCAGTATTTT. It yields the protein CASTPPGAGVDTQYF.

This clonotype has at least ten counts. The chain couples TRBV29-1 to TRBJ2-7; TRBD2 agrees at 8 bases. V was pared by 0 bases and J by 3 bases, with 10 bases of the junction left unmatched. The CDR3 sequence is 16 residues long. The germline V gene encodes CDR1 SQVTM and CDR2 ANQGSEA. The CDR3 DNA reads as TGCAGCGTTGAAGAGGGGCGGGGGGCGATGAGCTACGAGCAGTACTTC. Protein: CSVEEGRGAMSYEQYF.

This clonotype was seen ten or more times. The chain has TRBV5-1 and TRBJ2-3, with D hard to call. The germline V gene has CDR1 SGHRS and CDR2 YFSETQ. Trimming cost V 4 bases and J 0 bases, with 15 bases left between them. The CDR3 runs 16 residues. The CDR3: CASSPFLSYSTDTQYF. The CDR3, as DNA: TGCGCCAGCAGCCCCTTCTTATCCTATAGCACAGATACGCAGTATTTT.

This clonotype has a single count. Here the CDR3 omits its conserved ending phenylalanine or tryptophan, so a read error is the likely source. This chain links TRBV4-1 with TRBJ2-1; TRBD2 matches at 8 bases. The V and J ends lost 4 bases and 3 bases, in that order; junction bases with no gene match: 11. The CDR3 totals 17 residues. Per germline, CDR1 MGHRA and CDR2 YSYEKL. Written as DNA, the CDR3 is TGCGCCAGCAGCCGCTTTGGCAGCGGGGGTAACTACAATGAGCAGTTCTTA. Residues: CASSRFGSGGNYNEQFL.